This record concerns one T cell receptor (beta chain) sequence. The antigen is unknown. Preparation of TRB cDNA libraries relied on 5' RACE carrying UMI labels. From its re-call of the 5' RACE reads, TCRdb lists each CDR3 protein once, without DNA. The sample table sets out about 40,000 distinct CDR3 sequences. This specimen comes from a study of CXCR3-negative and CXCR3-positive naive CD8 T cells. General study results and limits: Memory, not naive, CXCR3-negative and CXCR3-positive cells differed in TRBV-TRBJ usage. Researchers report CXCR3 expression partially decreased after cryopreservation, with fresh PBMCs used in most assays. Memory CD8+ cells showed much lower diversity, while both naive subsets displayed comparably high diversity. Similar levels of surface CD5 were seen between naive subsets; TCR strength was inferred from TRB CDR3 properties.

Germline lookup yields CDR1 SGHTA and CDR2 FQGNSA. The CDR3 runs 12 residues. The sequence was collected from a human donor in good health. Some clones in this sample may be carry-over from other donors' samples. V is TRBV7-2 and J is TRBJ2-1. The sequencing sample was made of memory CD8+ T cells from blood. The CDR3 region is CASSPVLDEQFF.